A selection of T cell receptor beta chains follows, all from one sample in a study of T cells in Graves' hyperthyroidism and ophthalmopathy. TCRdb called the multiplex PCR reads again in MiXCR, with one record for every CDR3 protein. The sample includes around 290,000 distinct CDR3 sequences, about 14% seen only once; the top ten take around 7.9%. Sequencing was carried out using blood. Receptors originate from a woman aged 25-40 years with Graves' hyperthyroidism that later progressed to Graves' ophthalmopathy. The CDR3 runs from the conserved cysteine through the conserved F or W. Fields, in order: D gene, clone size, J gene, CDR3 length, V gene, CDR3 DNA, CDR3 protein. D genes are given only for firm matches. Clone size is shown for a subset of rows, as once, few, many or a class of expanded clone.

TRBD2 many TRBJ2-7 14 TRBV10-3 TGTGCCATCAGGCGGGCTAGCGGAAATTACGAGCAGTACTTC CAIRRASGNYEQYF
TRBD2 many TRBJ2-7 15 TRBV7-9 TGTGCCAGCAGCTTAGCGGGGGGAGGGCCTGGCGAGCAGTACTTC CASSLAGGGPGEQYF
TRBD2 many TRBJ2-1 14 TRBV5-1 TGCGCCAGCAGCTCCGTAGCGGGAGGGTATGAGCAGTTCTTC CASSSVAGGYEQFF
- many TRBJ2-2 16 TRBV2 TGTGCCAGCAGTGCTTTCCGGCAATCTCGCACCGGGGAGCTGTTTTTT CASSAFRQSRTGELFF
- few TRBJ2-2 16 TRBV9 TGTGCCAGCAGCGTAGTCGGCCCTGGCTCAGGCGGGGAGCTGTTTTTT CASSVVGPGSGGELFF
- - TRBJ1-5 14 TRBV9 TGTGCCAGCAGCGTAGGGGCCCCCAATCAGCCCCAGCATTTT CASSVGAPNQPQHF
- - TRBJ2-5 14 TRBV5-1 TGCGCCAGCAGCTTTAGGGGAGTCCAAGAGACCCAGTACTTC CASSFRGVQETQYF
- many TRBJ2-1 13 TRBV5-6 TGTGCCAGCAGCGTCACGTACTACAATGAGCAGTTCTTC CASSVTYYNEQFF
TRBD2 - TRBJ2-1 16 TRBV9 TGTGCCAGCAGCGTAAAACTAGCGACAAGTTACAATGAGCAGTTCTTC CASSVKLATSYNEQFF
- many TRBJ2-3 13 TRBV10-3 TGTGCCATCAGTGAGCGGGGAACAGATACGCAGTATTTT CAISERGTDTQYF
TRBD1 many TRBJ1-1 14 TRBV5-1 TGCGCCAGCAGTTTGGCTCCGGGACAGACTGAAGCTTTCTTT CASSLAPGQTEAFF
- many TRBJ2-1 11 TRBV12-3/TRBV12-4 TGTGCCAGCAGTTATTCCTACGAGCAGTTCTTC CASSYSYEQFF
- - TRBJ1-2 13 TRBV6-2/TRBV6-3 TGTGCCAGCAGTCCCAGGGCCCCGGGGGGCTACACCTTC CASSPRAPGGYTF